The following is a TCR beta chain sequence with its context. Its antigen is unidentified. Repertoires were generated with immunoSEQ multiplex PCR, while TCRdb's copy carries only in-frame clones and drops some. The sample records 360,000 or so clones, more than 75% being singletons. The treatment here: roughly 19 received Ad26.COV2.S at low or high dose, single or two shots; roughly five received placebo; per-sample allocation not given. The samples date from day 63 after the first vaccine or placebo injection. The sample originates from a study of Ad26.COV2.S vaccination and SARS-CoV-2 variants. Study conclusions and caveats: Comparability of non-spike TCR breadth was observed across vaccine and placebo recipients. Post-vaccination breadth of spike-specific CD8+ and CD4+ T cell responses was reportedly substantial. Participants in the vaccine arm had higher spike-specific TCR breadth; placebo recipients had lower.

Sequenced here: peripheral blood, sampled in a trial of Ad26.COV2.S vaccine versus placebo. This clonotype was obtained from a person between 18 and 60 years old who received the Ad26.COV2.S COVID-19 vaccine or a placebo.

The CDR3 nucleotides are TGTGCCAGCAGCTTAGCCAGCTCTGGAAACACCATATATTTT. The encoded protein is CASSLASSGNTIYF. The chain is built from TRBV7-2 and TRBJ1-3; D uncertain. The CDR3 runs to 14 residues. Germline V CDR1 and CDR2: SGHTA, FQGNSA. V was clipped by 0 bases and J by 0 bases, with 3 bases between them.